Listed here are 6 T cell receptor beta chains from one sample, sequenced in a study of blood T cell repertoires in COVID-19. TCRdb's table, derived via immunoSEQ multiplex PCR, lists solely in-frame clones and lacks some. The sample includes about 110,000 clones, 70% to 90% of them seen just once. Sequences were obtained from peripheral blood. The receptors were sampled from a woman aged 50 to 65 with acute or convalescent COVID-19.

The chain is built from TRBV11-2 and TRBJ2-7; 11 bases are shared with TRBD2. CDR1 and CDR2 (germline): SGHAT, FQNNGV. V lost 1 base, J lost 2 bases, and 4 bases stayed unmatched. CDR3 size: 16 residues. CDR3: CASSLGYSGRAYEQYF. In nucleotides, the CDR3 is TGTGCCAGCAGCTTAGGGTATAGCGGGAGGGCCTACGAGCAGTACTTC. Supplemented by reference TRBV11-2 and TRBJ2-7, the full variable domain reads EAGVAQSPRYKIIEKRQSVAFWCNPISGHATLYWYQQILGQGPKLLIQFQNNGVVDDSQLPKDRFSAERLKGVDSTLKIQPAKLEDSAVYLCASSLGYSGRAYEQYFGPGTRLTVT.

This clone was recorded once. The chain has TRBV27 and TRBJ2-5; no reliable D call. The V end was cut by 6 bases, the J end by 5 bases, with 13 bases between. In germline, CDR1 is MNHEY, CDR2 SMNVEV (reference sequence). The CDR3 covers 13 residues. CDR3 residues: CASRGTVGETQYF. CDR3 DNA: TGTGCCAGCAGAGGTACAGTAGGCGAGACCCAGTACTTC.

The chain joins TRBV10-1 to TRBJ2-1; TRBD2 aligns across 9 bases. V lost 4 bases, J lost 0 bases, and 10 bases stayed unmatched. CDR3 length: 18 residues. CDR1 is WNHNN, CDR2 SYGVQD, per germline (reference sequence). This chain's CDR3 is CASSAGTSSPRSYNEQFF. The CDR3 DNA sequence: TGCGCCAGCAGTGCCGGGACTAGCAGTCCCCGCTCCTACAATGAGCAGTTCTTC.

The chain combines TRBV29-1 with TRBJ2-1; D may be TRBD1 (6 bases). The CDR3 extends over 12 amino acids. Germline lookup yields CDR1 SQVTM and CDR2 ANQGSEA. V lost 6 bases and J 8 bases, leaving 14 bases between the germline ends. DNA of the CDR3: TGCAGCGTGGGGGACACTCCGGATGAGCAGTTCTTC. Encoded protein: CSVGDTPDEQFF.

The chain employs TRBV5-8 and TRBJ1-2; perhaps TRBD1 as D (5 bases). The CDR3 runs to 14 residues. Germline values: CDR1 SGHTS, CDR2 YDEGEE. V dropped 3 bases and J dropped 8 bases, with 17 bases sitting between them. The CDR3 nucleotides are TGTGCCAGCAGCTATCCGGGACTCGCTATGGGCTACACCTTC. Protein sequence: CASSYPGLAMGYTF.

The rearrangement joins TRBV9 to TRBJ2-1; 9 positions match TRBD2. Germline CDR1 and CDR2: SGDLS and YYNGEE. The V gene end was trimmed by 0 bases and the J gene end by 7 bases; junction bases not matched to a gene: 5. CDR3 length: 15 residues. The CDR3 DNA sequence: TGTGCCAGCAGCGTAGTGAAGGCGGGAGGGAATGAGCAGTTCTTC. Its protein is CASSVVKAGGNEQFF.